The clone carrying this T cell receptor beta chain was seen many times. Using RNA transcripts as the source, TCR beta CDR3 regions were amplified. HTBI primers were used for first-round RT-PCR of the TCR CDR3. Each CDR3 protein is one row after TCRdb ran MiXCR on the multiplex PCR reads. Seen here are about 740,000 distinct CDR3 sequences, 12% to 15% observed once, and the top ten hold approximately 10%. These data are taken from a study of T cells in Graves' hyperthyroidism and ophthalmopathy. Germline CDR1 reads SGHTA; CDR2 reads FQGNSA. The CDR3 is 14 residues long. Trimming removed 5 bases from V and 8 bases from J; junction bases left unmatched: 7. Exclusions: uncontrolled infection, other autoimmune disease, pregnancy, lactation.

Input material: blood. The sequence came from a woman aged 18-35 years with Graves' hyperthyroidism. The V call is TRBV7-2, the J call TRBJ2-7; TRBD2 matches 12 bases. The CDR3 is CASSKLAGGSQQYF. Here the CDR3 DNA reads TGTGCCAGCAGCAAACTAGCGGGAGGATCGCAGCAGTACTTC.